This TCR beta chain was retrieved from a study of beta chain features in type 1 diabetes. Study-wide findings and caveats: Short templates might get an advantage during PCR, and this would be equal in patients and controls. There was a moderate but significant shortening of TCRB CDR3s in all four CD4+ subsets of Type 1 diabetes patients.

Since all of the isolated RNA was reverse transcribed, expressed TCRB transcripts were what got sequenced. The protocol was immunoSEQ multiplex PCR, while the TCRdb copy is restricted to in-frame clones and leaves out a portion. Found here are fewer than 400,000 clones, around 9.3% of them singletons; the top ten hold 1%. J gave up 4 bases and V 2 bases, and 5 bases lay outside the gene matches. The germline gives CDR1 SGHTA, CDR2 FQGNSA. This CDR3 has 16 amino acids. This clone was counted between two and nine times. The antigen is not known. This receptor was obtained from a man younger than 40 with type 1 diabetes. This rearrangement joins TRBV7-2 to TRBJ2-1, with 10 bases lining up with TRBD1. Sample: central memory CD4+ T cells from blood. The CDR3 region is CASSLPPGQGYNEQFF. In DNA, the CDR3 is TGTGCCAGCAGCTTACCCCCGGGACAGGGGTACAATGAGCAGTTCTTC.